In its sample, the clone carrying this TCR beta chain was seen a few times. Measured with immunoSEQ multiplex PCR; TCRdb has only the in-frame clones, and not every one. The sample includes 50,000 to 55,000 clones, about 72% of them seen just once. Germline CDR1 SGDLS, CDR2 YYNGEE. V dropped 0 bases and J dropped 4 bases, with 19 bases sitting between them. The CDR3 runs to 17 residues. The sample originates from a study of PD-L1 blockade in urothelial cancer. The receptor was derived from a man in his 70s with urothelial cancer. This chain uses TRBV9 with TRBJ1-2; weak D call: TRBD1 (5 bases). Sequenced material: PBMCs, taken around atezolizumab (anti-PD-L1) treatment. CDR3 sequence reads: CASSVGIAGQGAYGYTF. The CDR3 nucleotides are TGTGCCAGCAGCGTAGGGATTGCGGGGCAGGGTGCCTATGGCTACACCTTC.